The text below deals with one T cell receptor beta chain. The antigen is undetermined. Germline V lookup: CDR1 GTSNPN, CDR2 SVGIG (reference sequence). V dropped 1 base and J dropped 6; count of bases not matched to a gene: 0. CDR3 size: 11 residues. RNA was isolated and reverse transcribed to cDNA, the sequencing template. Only in-frame clones appear in the TCRdb table, and some are missing; sequencing was by immunoSEQ multiplex PCR. This table holds more than 200,000 clones, approximately 72% found once. This record comes from a study of CD8+ T cells in alopecia areata. Findings of the study overall: Affected scalp, especially in alopecia totalis/universalis, had a higher clonality than normal scalp did. Sequence data from scalp samples additionally include resident alphabeta T cells of normal skin. How baseline CD8+ expansion relates to response remains uncertain (there was one nonresponder).

Indicated treatment: oral pan-JAK inhibitor, 5-10 mg twice daily. Separation by sorting yielded CD4+ and CD8+ T cells from PBMCs. The TCR comes from a human donor with alopecia areata. The chain links TRBV30 to TRBJ2-7, with TRBD1 matching over 7 bases. The sequenced sample was CD4+ T cells sorted from blood, obtained at approximately week 44, from a patient treated with tofacitinib. CDR3 protein: CAWSGQGEQYF. CDR3 nucleotide sequence: TGTGCCTGGAGTGGACAGGGCGAGCAGTACTTC.